Listed below are T cell receptor beta chains from one sample, sequenced in a study of blood T cell repertoires in COVID-19. Produced via immunoSEQ multiplex PCR; TCRdb's table is partial and in-frame only. The table lists 350,000 or so clones, roughly 86% of them singletons. Sequencing used peripheral blood. Receptors originate from a woman aged 30 to 39 with COVID-19, enrolled during active disease. Both conserved end residues are part of each CDR3. Fields, in order: CDR3 protein, CDR3 DNA, clone size, V gene, J gene, D gene. The D gene is left open where the match is weak. Rows give clone size only sometimes, using once, few, many, or a class for an expanded clone.

CDR3aa: CASSSQTAPFGNTIYF; CDR3nt: TGTGCCAGCAGTTCGCAGACAGCACCATTTGGAAACACCATATATTTT; abundance: NA; v_gene: TRBV6-2/TRBV6-3; j_gene: TRBJ1-3; d_gene: NA
CDR3aa: CASSPQSDRDYGYTF; CDR3nt: TGTGCCAGCAGCCCACAGAGCGACAGGGACTATGGCTACACCTTC; abundance: NA; v_gene: TRBV7-2; j_gene: TRBJ1-2; d_gene: TRBD1
CDR3aa: CASSAGTVQETQYF; CDR3nt: TGTGCCAGCAGCGCCGGGACAGTCCAAGAGACCCAGTACTTC; abundance: NA; v_gene: TRBV2; j_gene: TRBJ2-5; d_gene: TRBD1
CDR3aa: CARRLAGPSTDTQYF; CDR3nt: TGTGCAAGGCGACTAGCGGGACCTAGCACAGATACGCAGTATTTT; abundance: NA; v_gene: TRBV12-2; j_gene: TRBJ2-3; d_gene: NA
CDR3aa: CASRGVEGRNYGYTF; CDR3nt: TGTGCCAGCAGGGGGGTGGAGGGGCGTAACTATGGCTACACCTTC; abundance: NA; v_gene: TRBV2; j_gene: TRBJ1-2; d_gene: NA
CDR3aa: CASSLSSGISSYNEQFF; CDR3nt: TGTGCCAGCAGCTTATCTAGCGGAATCAGCTCCTACAATGAGCAGTTCTTC; abundance: NA; v_gene: TRBV7-9; j_gene: TRBJ2-1; d_gene: TRBD2
CDR3aa: CASSGSGSSYEQYF; CDR3nt: TGTGCCAGCAGCGGTAGCGGCAGCTCCTACGAGCAGTACTTC; abundance: NA; v_gene: TRBV5-4; j_gene: TRBJ2-7; d_gene: NA
CDR3aa: CASSGYGRDQPQHF; CDR3nt: TGTGCCAGCAGTGGTTATGGGCGAGATCAGCCCCAGCATTTT; abundance: NA; v_gene: TRBV2; j_gene: TRBJ1-5; d_gene: NA
CDR3aa: CASGWRADTEAFF; CDR3nt: TGTGCTAGTGGCTGGAGGGCAGACACTGAAGCTTTCTTT; abundance: NA; v_gene: TRBV12-5; j_gene: TRBJ1-1; d_gene: NA
CDR3aa: CASSPTLAASSYEQYF; CDR3nt: TGTGCCAGCAGTCCCACACTAGCGGCCAGCTCCTACGAGCAGTACTTC; abundance: NA; v_gene: TRBV28; j_gene: TRBJ2-7; d_gene: TRBD2
CDR3aa: CASSQQGPGTGELFF; CDR3nt: TGTGCCAGCAGCCAACAGGGGCCGGGCACCGGGGAGCTGTTTTTT; abundance: NA; v_gene: TRBV7-2; j_gene: TRBJ2-2; d_gene: TRBD1
CDR3aa: CASSLRGRTEAFF; CDR3nt: TGTGCCAGCAGCTTAAGGGGGAGAACTGAAGCTTTCTTT; abundance: many; v_gene: TRBV7-2; j_gene: TRBJ1-1; d_gene: NA
CDR3aa: CASSHQPAGGNTIYF; CDR3nt: TGTGCCAGCAGCCACCAACCGGCCGGGGGAAACACCATATATTTT; abundance: few; v_gene: TRBV4-2; j_gene: TRBJ1-3; d_gene: NA
CDR3aa: CASSRWTSLAVEQYF; CDR3nt: TGTGCCAGCAGCCGCTGGACTAGCCTTGCCGTCGAGCAGTACTTC; abundance: NA; v_gene: TRBV14; j_gene: TRBJ2-7; d_gene: TRBD2
CDR3aa: CASSFYPTDTQYF; CDR3nt: TGTGCCAGCAGTTTCTACCCCACAGATACGCAGTATTTT; abundance: NA; v_gene: TRBV27; j_gene: TRBJ2-3; d_gene: NA
CDR3aa: CASSLGATEAFF; CDR3nt: TGTGCCAGCAGCTTGGGCGCCACTGAAGCTTTCTTT; abundance: many; v_gene: TRBV7-2; j_gene: TRBJ1-1; d_gene: NA
CDR3aa: CASGLALGQASYEQYF; CDR3nt: TGTGCTAGTGGTTTGGCCCTGGGACAGGCCTCCTACGAGCAGTACTTC; abundance: NA; v_gene: TRBV12-5; j_gene: TRBJ2-7; d_gene: TRBD1
CDR3aa: CASSLWNRGRGRNEQFF; CDR3nt: TGTGCCAGCAGCTTGTGGAATCGCGGGAGAGGTAGGAATGAGCAGTTCTTC; abundance: NA; v_gene: TRBV5-4; j_gene: TRBJ2-1; d_gene: TRBD2
CDR3aa: CASSEAQGGVEKLFF; CDR3nt: TGTGCCAGCAGTGAAGCGCAGGGAGGCGTTGAAAAACTGTTTTTT; abundance: NA; v_gene: TRBV6-1; j_gene: TRBJ1-4; d_gene: NA
CDR3aa: CASSLRGQGAGEQYF; CDR3nt: TGCGCCAGCAGCTTACGAGGACAGGGGGCGGGTGAGCAGTACTTC; abundance: NA; v_gene: TRBV5-1; j_gene: TRBJ2-7; d_gene: TRBD1
CDR3aa: CASRSGTGSLPQHF; CDR3nt: TGTGCCAGCAGATCCGGGACAGGGTCCCTACCCCAGCATTTT; abundance: NA; v_gene: TRBV27; j_gene: TRBJ1-5; d_gene: TRBD1
CDR3aa: CASSLALQGISGELFF; CDR3nt: TGCGCCAGCAGCTTGGCCTTGCAGGGTATAAGCGGGGAGCTGTTTTTT; abundance: NA; v_gene: TRBV5-1; j_gene: TRBJ2-2; d_gene: NA
CDR3aa: CASTSGGGYTF; CDR3nt: TGTGCCAGCACCTCAGGGGGGGGCTACACCTTC; abundance: NA; v_gene: TRBV11-2; j_gene: TRBJ1-2; d_gene: TRBD1
CDR3aa: CASSSRVMATGELFF; CDR3nt: TGTGCCAGCAGTTCCAGGGTAATGGCCACCGGGGAGCTGTTTTTT; abundance: NA; v_gene: TRBV14; j_gene: TRBJ2-2; d_gene: NA
CDR3aa: CASSQGPQGRNGNTIYF; CDR3nt: TGCGCCAGCAGCCAAGGACCACAGGGTCGAAATGGAAACACCATATATTTT; abundance: NA; v_gene: TRBV4-1; j_gene: TRBJ1-3; d_gene: NA
CDR3aa: CSVGTGDGYTF; CDR3nt: TGCAGCGTTGGGACAGGCGATGGCTACACCTTC; abundance: NA; v_gene: TRBV29-1; j_gene: TRBJ1-2; d_gene: TRBD1
CDR3aa: CAISEQTDTQYF; CDR3nt: TGTGCCATCAGTGAACAGACAGATACGCAGTATTTT; abundance: few; v_gene: TRBV10-3; j_gene: TRBJ2-3; d_gene: NA
CDR3aa: CASKVGAAGEQYF; CDR3nt: TGTGCCAGCAAAGTAGGGGCTGCCGGGGAGCAGTACTTC; abundance: NA; v_gene: TRBV27; j_gene: TRBJ2-7; d_gene: NA
CDR3aa: CASSRMTTRYSYEQYF; CDR3nt: TGTGCCAGCAGCCGAATGACTACTAGATACTCCTACGAGCAGTACTTC; abundance: NA; v_gene: TRBV7-3; j_gene: TRBJ2-7; d_gene: NA
CDR3aa: CASSPSRLAGNTIYF; CDR3nt: TGTGCCAGCAGCCCCTCGCGCCTCGCTGGAAACACCATATATTTT; abundance: NA; v_gene: TRBV6-5; j_gene: TRBJ1-3; d_gene: NA
CDR3aa: CASSSNRYTEAFF; CDR3nt: TGTGCCAGCAGCTCGAACAGATACACTGAAGCTTTCTTT; abundance: few; v_gene: TRBV7-3; j_gene: TRBJ1-1; d_gene: NA
CDR3aa: CASSFIVGADGYTF; CDR3nt: TGCGCCAGCAGCTTCATTGTGGGGGCAGATGGCTACACCTTC; abundance: NA; v_gene: TRBV5-1; j_gene: TRBJ1-2; d_gene: NA
CDR3aa: CASSFGTGSTGELFF; CDR3nt: TGTGCCAGCAGCTTCGGGACAGGGTCCACCGGGGAGCTGTTTTTT; abundance: once; v_gene: TRBV7-9; j_gene: TRBJ2-2; d_gene: TRBD1
CDR3aa: CAISDKSGNTIYF; CDR3nt: TGTGCCATCAGTGACAAATCTGGAAACACCATATATTTT; abundance: NA; v_gene: TRBV10-3; j_gene: TRBJ1-3; d_gene: NA
CDR3aa: CSVDGGKETQYF; CDR3nt: TGCAGCGTTGACGGCGGAAAAGAGACCCAGTACTTC; abundance: NA; v_gene: TRBV29-1; j_gene: TRBJ2-5; d_gene: NA
CDR3aa: CAWSRDRADNEQFF; CDR3nt: TGTGCCTGGAGTCGGGACAGGGCCGACAATGAGCAGTTCTTC; abundance: NA; v_gene: TRBV30; j_gene: TRBJ2-1; d_gene: TRBD1
CDR3aa: CASSLGFAGEAVHEQYF; CDR3nt: TGTGCCAGCAGCTTAGGTTTTGCGGGAGAGGCCGTCCACGAGCAGTACTTC; abundance: NA; v_gene: TRBV7-8; j_gene: TRBJ2-7; d_gene: TRBD2
CDR3aa: CASSLGGDYEQYF; CDR3nt: TGTGCCAGTTCTCTAGGGGGGGACTACGAGCAGTACTTC; abundance: few; v_gene: TRBV5-4; j_gene: TRBJ2-7; d_gene: NA
CDR3aa: CASSFGRDEQYF; CDR3nt: TGCGCCAGCAGCTTTGGCAGGGACGAGCAGTACTTC; abundance: NA; v_gene: TRBV5-1; j_gene: TRBJ2-7; d_gene: NA
CDR3aa: CASSQGTGTGLTDTQYF; CDR3nt: TGCGCCAGCAGCCAGGGTACCGGGACAGGCCTCACAGATACGCAGTATTTT; abundance: NA; v_gene: TRBV4-1; j_gene: TRBJ2-3; d_gene: TRBD1
CDR3aa: CSVEDLAGLGEQFF; CDR3nt: TGCAGCGTTGAAGATCTAGCGGGACTAGGCGAGCAGTTCTTC; abundance: once; v_gene: TRBV29-1; j_gene: TRBJ2-1; d_gene: TRBD2
CDR3aa: CANPVHSRSYNEQFF; CDR3nt: TGTGCCAATCCAGTACATAGCAGATCCTACAATGAGCAGTTCTTC; abundance: NA; v_gene: TRBV19; j_gene: TRBJ2-1; d_gene: NA
CDR3aa: CASSQSGQGQETQYF; CDR3nt: TGTGCCAGCAGCCAATCCGGACAGGGCCAAGAGACCCAGTACTTC; abundance: NA; v_gene: TRBV3-1/TRBV3-2; j_gene: TRBJ2-5; d_gene: TRBD1
CDR3aa: CASSEGGQNQPQHF; CDR3nt: TGTGCCAGCAGTGAAGGGGGGCAGAATCAGCCCCAGCATTTT; abundance: few; v_gene: TRBV2; j_gene: TRBJ1-5; d_gene: NA
CDR3aa: CSVTPGQTSSYEQYF; CDR3nt: TGCAGCGTGACGCCGGGACAGACGAGCTCCTACGAGCAGTACTTC; abundance: NA; v_gene: TRBV29-1; j_gene: TRBJ2-7; d_gene: TRBD1
CDR3aa: CASSPLTSGRVYEQYF; CDR3nt: TGTGCCAGCTCACCCCTTACTAGCGGGAGGGTCTACGAGCAGTACTTC; abundance: NA; v_gene: TRBV18; j_gene: TRBJ2-7; d_gene: TRBD2
CDR3aa: CASSEAKTGDGTQYF; CDR3nt: TGTGCCAGCAGTGAAGCGAAGACAGGGGATGGGACCCAGTACTTC; abundance: once; v_gene: TRBV2; j_gene: TRBJ2-5; d_gene: TRBD1
CDR3aa: CASSRSGRGETQYF; CDR3nt: TGCGCCAGCAGCCGCAGCGGGAGGGGAGAGACCCAGTACTTC; abundance: NA; v_gene: TRBV4-3; j_gene: TRBJ2-5; d_gene: TRBD2
CDR3aa: CASTPGGYGQPQHF; CDR3nt: TGTGCCAGCACCCCCGGGGGGTACGGGCAGCCCCAGCATTTT; abundance: once; v_gene: TRBV7-9; j_gene: TRBJ1-5; d_gene: NA
CDR3aa: CASSQSTTGAGELFF; CDR3nt: TGCGCCAGCAGCCAATCGACGACAGGGGCCGGGGAGCTGTTTTTT; abundance: NA; v_gene: TRBV4-3; j_gene: TRBJ2-2; d_gene: TRBD1
CDR3aa: CASSPTQGLGELFF; CDR3nt: TGCGCCAGCAGCCCTACACAGGGGCTCGGGGAGCTGTTTTTT; abundance: few; v_gene: TRBV4-1; j_gene: TRBJ2-2; d_gene: TRBD1
CDR3aa: CASSPRDRDNSPLHF; CDR3nt: TGTGCCAGCAGTCCCAGGGACAGAGATAATTCACCCCTCCACTTT; abundance: NA; v_gene: TRBV6-2/TRBV6-3; j_gene: TRBJ1-6; d_gene: TRBD1
CDR3aa: CASSPGLAGSEQYF; CDR3nt: TGTGCCAGCAGCCCCGGACTAGCGGGATCCGAGCAGTACTTC; abundance: NA; v_gene: TRBV9; j_gene: TRBJ2-7; d_gene: TRBD2
CDR3aa: CSARDRDRVYF; CDR3nt: TGCAGTGCTAGAGATCGGGACAGGGTTTACTTC; abundance: NA; v_gene: TRBV20-1; j_gene: TRBJ2-7; d_gene: TRBD1